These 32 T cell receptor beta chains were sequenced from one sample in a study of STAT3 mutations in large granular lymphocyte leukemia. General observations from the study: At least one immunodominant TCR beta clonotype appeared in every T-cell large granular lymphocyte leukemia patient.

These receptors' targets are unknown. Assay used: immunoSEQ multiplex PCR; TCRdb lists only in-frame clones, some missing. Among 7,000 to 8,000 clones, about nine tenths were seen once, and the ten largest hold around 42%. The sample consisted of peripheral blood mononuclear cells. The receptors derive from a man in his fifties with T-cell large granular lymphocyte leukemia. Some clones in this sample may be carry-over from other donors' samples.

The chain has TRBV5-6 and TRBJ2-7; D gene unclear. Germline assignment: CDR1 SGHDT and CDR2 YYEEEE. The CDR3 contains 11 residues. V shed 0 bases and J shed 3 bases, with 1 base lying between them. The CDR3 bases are TGTGCCAGCAGCTTGGACTACGAGCAGTACTTC. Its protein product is CASSLDYEQYF.

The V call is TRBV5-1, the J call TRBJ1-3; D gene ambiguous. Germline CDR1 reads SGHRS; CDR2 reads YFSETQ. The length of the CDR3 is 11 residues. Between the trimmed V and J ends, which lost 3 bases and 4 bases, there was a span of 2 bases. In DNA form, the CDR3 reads TGCGCCAGCAGCTCCGGAAACACCATATATTTT. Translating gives CASSSGNTIYF.

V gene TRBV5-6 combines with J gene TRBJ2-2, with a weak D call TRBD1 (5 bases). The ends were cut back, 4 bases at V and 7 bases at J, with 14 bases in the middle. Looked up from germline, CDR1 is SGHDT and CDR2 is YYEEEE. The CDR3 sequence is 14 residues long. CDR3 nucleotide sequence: TGTGCCAGCAGCCTCAGACAGCCGGGCGGGGAGCTGTTTTTT. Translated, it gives CASSLRQPGGELFF.

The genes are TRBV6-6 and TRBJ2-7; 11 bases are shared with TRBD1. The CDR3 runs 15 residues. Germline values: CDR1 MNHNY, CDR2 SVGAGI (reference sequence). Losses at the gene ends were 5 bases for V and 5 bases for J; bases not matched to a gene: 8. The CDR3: CASSQPGQGVHEQYF. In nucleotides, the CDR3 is TGTGCCAGCAGTCAACCGGGACAGGGGGTCCACGAGCAGTACTTC.

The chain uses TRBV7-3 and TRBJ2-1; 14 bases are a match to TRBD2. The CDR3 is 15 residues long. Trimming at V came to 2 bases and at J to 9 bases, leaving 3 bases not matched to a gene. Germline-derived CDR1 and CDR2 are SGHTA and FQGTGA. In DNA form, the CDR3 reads TGTGCCAGCAGCTTAGGGACTAGCGGGAGAAGTGAGCAGTTCTTC. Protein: CASSLGTSGRSEQFF.

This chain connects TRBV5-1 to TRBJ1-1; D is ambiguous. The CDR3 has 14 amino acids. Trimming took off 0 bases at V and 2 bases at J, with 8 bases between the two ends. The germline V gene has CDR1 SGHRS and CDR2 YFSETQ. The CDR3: CASSLGQTNTEAFF. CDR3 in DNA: TGCGCCAGCAGCTTGGGGCAGACCAACACTGAAGCTTTCTTT.

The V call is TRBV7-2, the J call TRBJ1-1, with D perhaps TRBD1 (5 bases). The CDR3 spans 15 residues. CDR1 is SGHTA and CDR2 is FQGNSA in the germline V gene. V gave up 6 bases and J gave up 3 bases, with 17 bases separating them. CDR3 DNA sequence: TGTGCCAGCAGGCAAACAGGCGTTAGAGACACTGAAGCTTTCTTT. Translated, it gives CASRQTGVRDTEAFF. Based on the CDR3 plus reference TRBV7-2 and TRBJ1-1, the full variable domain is GAGVSQSPSNKVTEKGKDVELRCDPISGHTALYWYRQSLGQGLEFLIYFQGNSAPDKSGLPSDRFSAERTGGSVSTLTIQRTQQEDSAVYLCASRQTGVRDTEAFFGQGTRLTVV.

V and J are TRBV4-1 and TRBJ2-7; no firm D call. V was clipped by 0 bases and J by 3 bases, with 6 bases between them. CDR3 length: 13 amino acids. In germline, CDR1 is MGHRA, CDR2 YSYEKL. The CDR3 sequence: CASSQDRNYEQYF. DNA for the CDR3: TGCGCCAGCAGCCAAGACCGAAACTACGAGCAGTACTTC.

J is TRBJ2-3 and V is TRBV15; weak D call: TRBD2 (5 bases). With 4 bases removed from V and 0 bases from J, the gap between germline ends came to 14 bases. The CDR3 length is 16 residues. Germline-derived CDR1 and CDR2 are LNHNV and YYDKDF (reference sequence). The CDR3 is CATSTGNPYSTDTQYF. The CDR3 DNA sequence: TGTGCCACCAGCACCGGGAACCCTTATAGCACAGATACGCAGTATTTT.

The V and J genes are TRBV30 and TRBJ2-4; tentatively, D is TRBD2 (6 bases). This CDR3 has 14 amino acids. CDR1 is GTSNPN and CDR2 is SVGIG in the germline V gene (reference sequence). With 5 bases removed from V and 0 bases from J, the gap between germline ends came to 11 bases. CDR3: CAWGGVIAKNIQYF. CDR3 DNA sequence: TGTGCCTGGGGAGGGGTCATAGCCAAAAACATTCAGTACTTC.

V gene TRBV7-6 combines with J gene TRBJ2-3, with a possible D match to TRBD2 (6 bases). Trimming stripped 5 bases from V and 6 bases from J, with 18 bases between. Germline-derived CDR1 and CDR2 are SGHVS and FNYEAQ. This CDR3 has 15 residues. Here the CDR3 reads CASSKVGLTGDTQYF. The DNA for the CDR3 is TGTGCCAGCAGCAAAGTGGGACTGACGGGCGATACGCAGTATTTT.

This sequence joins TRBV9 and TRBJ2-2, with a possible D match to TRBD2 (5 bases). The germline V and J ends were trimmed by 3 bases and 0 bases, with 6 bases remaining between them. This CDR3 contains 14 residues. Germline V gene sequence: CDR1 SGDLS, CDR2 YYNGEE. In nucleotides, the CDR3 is TGTGCCAGCAGCGAGCGGACGAACACCGGGGAGCTGTTTTTT. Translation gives CASSERTNTGELFF.

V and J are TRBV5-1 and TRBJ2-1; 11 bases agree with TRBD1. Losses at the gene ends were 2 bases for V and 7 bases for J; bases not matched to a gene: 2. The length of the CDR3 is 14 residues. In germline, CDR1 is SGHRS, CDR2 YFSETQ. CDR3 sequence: CASSFGTGGNEQFF. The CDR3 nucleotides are TGCGCCAGCAGCTTCGGGACAGGGGGAAATGAGCAGTTCTTC.

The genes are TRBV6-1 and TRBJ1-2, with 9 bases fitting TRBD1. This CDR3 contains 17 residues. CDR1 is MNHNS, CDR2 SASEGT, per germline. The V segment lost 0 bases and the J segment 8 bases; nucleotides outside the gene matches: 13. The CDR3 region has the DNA TGTGCCAGCAGTGAAGCGGTCTGGGGACAGGGATTAGGGGGCTACACCTTC. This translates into CASSEAVWGQGLGGYTF.

In DNA, the CDR3 is TGCAGCGCCTGGGTCGGGACTAGCGGGGACAATGAGCAGTTCTTC. It is translated as CSAWVGTSGDNEQFF. The chain recombines TRBV29-1 with TRBJ2-1, with 13 bases matching TRBD2. The germline V gene has CDR1 SQVTM and CDR2 ANQGSEA. The CDR3 runs to 15 residues. The J segment lost 5 bases and the V segment lost 7 bases, leaving 8 bases of the junction unmatched.

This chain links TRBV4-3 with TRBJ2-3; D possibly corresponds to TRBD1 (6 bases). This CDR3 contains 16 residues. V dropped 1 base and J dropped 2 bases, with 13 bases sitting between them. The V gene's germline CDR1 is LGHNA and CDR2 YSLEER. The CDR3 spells CASSQAGAGATDTQYF. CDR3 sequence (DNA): TGCGCCAGCAGCCAAGCCGGGGCAGGGGCCACAGATACGCAGTATTTT.

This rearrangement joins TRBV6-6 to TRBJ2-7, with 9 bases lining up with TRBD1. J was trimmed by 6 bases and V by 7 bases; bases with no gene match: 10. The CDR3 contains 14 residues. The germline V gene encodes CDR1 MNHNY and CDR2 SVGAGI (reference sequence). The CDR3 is CASKSVDRGSEQYF. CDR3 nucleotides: TGTGCCAGCAAGTCCGTCGACAGGGGGAGCGAGCAGTACTTC.

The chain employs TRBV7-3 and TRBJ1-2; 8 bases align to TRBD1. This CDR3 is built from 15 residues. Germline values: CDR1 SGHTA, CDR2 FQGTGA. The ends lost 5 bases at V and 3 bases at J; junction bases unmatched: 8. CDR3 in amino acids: CASSLTPGGYYGYTF. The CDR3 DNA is TGTGCCAGCAGCCTTACCCCAGGGGGCTACTATGGCTACACCTTC. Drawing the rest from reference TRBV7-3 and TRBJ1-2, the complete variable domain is GAGVSQTPSNKVTEKGKYVELRCDPISGHTALYWYRQSLGQGPEFLIYFQGTGAADDSGLPNDRFFAVRPEGSVSTLKIQRTERGDSAVYLCASSLTPGGYYGYTFGSGTRLTVV.

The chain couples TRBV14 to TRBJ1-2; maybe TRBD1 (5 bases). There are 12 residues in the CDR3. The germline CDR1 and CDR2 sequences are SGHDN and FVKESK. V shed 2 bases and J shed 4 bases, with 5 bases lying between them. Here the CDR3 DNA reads TGTGCCAGCAGCCAACAGGGCTATGGCTACACCTTC. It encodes CASSQQGYGYTF.

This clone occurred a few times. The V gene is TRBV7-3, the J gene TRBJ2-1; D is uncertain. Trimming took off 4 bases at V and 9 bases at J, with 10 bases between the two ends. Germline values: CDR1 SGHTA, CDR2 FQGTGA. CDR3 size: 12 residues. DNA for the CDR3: TGTGCCAGCAGCTCCCACGGCTTTGAGCAGTTCTTC. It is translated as CASSSHGFEQFF. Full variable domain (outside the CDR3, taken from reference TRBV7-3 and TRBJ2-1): GAGVSQTPSNKVTEKGKYVELRCDPISGHTALYWYRQSLGQGPEFLIYFQGTGAADDSGLPNDRFFAVRPEGSVSTLKIQRTERGDSAVYLCASSSHGFEQFFGPGTRLTVL.

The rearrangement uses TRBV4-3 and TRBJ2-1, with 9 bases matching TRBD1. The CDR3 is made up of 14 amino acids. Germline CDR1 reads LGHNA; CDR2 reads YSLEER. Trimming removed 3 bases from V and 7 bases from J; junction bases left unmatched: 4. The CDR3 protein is CASSHDRGWNEQFF. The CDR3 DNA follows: TGCGCCAGCAGCCATGACAGGGGGTGGAATGAGCAGTTCTTC.

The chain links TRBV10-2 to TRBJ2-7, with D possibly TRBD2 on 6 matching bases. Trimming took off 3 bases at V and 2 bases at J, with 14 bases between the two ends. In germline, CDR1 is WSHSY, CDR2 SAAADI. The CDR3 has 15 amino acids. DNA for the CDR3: TGCGCCAGCAGTGATAGTTTGGGGGGTACCTACGAGCAGTACTTC. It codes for CASSDSLGGTYEQYF.

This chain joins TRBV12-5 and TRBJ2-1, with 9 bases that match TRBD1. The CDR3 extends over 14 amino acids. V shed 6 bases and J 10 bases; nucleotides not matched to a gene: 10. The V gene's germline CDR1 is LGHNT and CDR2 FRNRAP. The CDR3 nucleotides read TGTGCTAGTGGGCAAGGGACAGGGCCCATGGAGCAGTTCTTC. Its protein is CASGQGTGPMEQFF.

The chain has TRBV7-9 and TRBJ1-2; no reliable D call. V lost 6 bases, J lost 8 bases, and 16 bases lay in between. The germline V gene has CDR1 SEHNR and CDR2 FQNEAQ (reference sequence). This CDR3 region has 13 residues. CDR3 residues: CASRPNAGGGYTF. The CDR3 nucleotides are TGTGCCAGCAGACCGAACGCAGGAGGCGGCTACACCTTC.

DNA of the CDR3: TGTGCCAGCAGCGTAGGGAGGGCGAGCACAGATACGCAGTATTTT. Translation: CASSVGRASTDTQYF. V and J are TRBV9 and TRBJ2-3, with a possible D match to TRBD2 (6 bases). The CDR3 spans 15 residues. Germline V gene sequence: CDR1 SGDLS, CDR2 YYNGEE. Trimming cost V 0 bases and J 0 bases, with 8 bases left between them.

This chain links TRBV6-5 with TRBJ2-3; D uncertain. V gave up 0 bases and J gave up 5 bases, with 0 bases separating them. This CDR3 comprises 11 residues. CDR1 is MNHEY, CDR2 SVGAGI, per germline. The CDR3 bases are TGTGCCAGCAGTTACTCAGATACGCAGTATTTT. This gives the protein CASSYSDTQYF.

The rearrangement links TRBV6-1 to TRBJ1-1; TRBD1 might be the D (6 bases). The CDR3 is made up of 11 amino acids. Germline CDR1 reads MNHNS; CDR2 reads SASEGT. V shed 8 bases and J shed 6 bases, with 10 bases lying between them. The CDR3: CASPQGSEAFF. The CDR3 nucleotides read TGTGCCAGCCCTCAGGGGTCTGAAGCTTTCTTT.

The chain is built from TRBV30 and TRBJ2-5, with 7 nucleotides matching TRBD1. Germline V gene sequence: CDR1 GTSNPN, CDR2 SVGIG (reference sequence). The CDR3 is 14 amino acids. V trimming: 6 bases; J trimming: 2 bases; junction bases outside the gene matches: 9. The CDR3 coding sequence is TGTGCCTGTCTCCGACAGGGCTTTCAAGAGACCCAGTACTTC. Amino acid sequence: CACLRQGFQETQYF.

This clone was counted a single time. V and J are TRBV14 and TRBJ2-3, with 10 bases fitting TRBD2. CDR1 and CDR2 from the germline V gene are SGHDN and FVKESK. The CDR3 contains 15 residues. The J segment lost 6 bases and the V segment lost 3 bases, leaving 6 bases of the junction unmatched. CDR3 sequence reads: CASSQRTSGRDTQYF. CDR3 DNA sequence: TGTGCCAGCAGCCAGAGGACTAGCGGTCGGGATACGCAGTATTTT. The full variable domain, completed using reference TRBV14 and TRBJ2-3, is EAGVTQFPSHSVIEKGQTVTLRCDPISGHDNLYWYRRVMGKEIKFLLHFVKESKQDESGMPNNRFLAERTGGTYSTLKVQPAELEDSGVYFCASSQRTSGRDTQYFGPGTRLTVL.

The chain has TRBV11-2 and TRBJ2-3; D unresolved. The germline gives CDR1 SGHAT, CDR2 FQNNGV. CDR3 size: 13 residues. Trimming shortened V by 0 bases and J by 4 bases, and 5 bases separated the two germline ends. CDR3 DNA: TGTGCCAGCAGCTTAGATAGATCAGATACGCAGTATTTT. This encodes CASSLDRSDTQYF.

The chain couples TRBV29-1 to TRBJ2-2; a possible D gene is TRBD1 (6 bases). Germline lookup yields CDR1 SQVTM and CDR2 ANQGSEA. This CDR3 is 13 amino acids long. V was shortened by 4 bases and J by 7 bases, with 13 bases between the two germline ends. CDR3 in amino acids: CSVGQAFSGELFF. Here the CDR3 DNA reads TGCAGCGTTGGACAGGCGTTCAGCGGGGAGCTGTTTTTT.

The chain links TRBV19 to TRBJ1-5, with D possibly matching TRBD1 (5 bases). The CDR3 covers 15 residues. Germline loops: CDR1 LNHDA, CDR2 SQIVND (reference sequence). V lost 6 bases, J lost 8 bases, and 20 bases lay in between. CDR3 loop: CASSLDIEGIKPQHF. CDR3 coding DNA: TGTGCCAGTAGCCTGGACATTGAGGGAATCAAGCCCCAGCATTTT.